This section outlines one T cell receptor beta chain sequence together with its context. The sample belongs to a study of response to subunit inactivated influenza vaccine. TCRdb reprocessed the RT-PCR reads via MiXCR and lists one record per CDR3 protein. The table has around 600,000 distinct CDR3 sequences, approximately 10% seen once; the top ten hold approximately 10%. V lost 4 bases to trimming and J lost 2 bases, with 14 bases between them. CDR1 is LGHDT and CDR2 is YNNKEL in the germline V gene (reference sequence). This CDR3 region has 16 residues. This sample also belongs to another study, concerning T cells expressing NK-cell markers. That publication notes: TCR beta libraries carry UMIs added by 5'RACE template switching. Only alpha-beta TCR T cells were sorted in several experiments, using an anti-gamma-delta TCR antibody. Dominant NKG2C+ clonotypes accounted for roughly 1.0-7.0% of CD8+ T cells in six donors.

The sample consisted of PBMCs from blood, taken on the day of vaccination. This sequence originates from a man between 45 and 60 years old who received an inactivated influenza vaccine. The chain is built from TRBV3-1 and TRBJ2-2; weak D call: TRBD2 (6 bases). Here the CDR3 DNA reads TGTGCCAGCAGCCCCGGGAGCATCCTTAACACCGGGGAGCTGTTTTTT. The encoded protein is CASSPGSILNTGELFF.